The clone carrying this T cell receptor (beta chain) was counted only a few times. This sample was taken from a study of neoadjuvant anti-PD-1 for oral cavity cancer. The wider study: Most patients had three to four biweekly doses of 3 mg/kg nivolumab before resection.

Generated by immunoSEQ multiplex PCR, the TCRdb table keeps only in-frame clones and is missing some. The table records 37,000 or so clones, over 30% of them present only once. This sample's time point: after neoadjuvant nivolumab, at surgical resection. Trimming pared 4 bases from V and 3 bases from J, leaving 14 bases between. The germline gives CDR1 MNHNS, CDR2 SASEGT. The CDR3 consists of 15 residues. Here the sequenced sample was tumor tissue, taken after nivolumab (anti-PD-1) treatment. This receptor was identified in a person aged 35-79 years with oral cavity squamous cell carcinoma. The J gene is TRBJ2-3, the V gene TRBV6-1; maybe TRBD2 (5 bases). DNA of the CDR3: TGTGCCAGCAGTGGGGAGACTTTTGTGACAGATACGCAGTATTTT. Translating gives CASSGETFVTDTQYF.